This T cell receptor beta chain stems from a study of blood T cell repertoires in COVID-19. In the study overall: From T cells, B-cell-depleted T cells, or PBMCs came the material, which was cDNA or gDNA.

Patients of the Seattle cohort, enrolled during active infection, were followed longitudinally. The CDR3 sequence is 12 residues long. Per germline, CDR1 LNHDA and CDR2 SQIVND (reference sequence). V dropped 10 bases and J dropped 4; count of bases not matched to a gene: 3. In the study's own analysis: Reference gene primer amplification yielded estimated nucleated cell counts. Assay: immunoSEQ multiplex PCR; the TCRdb copy retains only in-frame clones and omits some. That table is the source of V, J and clone size, and D and trimming were worked out from the DNA. The data hold 120,000 or so clones, with roughly four fifths observed a single time.

This receptor was identified in a man younger than 40 with COVID-19, enrolled during active disease. Material: peripheral blood. The V call is TRBV19, the J call TRBJ1-5; 8 bases match TRBD1. This CDR3 reads CATRDRNQPQHF. The CDR3 DNA reads as TGTGCCACTCGGGACAGGAATCAGCCCCAGCATTTT.